This T cell receptor beta chain is drawn from a study of cytomegalovirus exposure and HLA in healthy donors. On the study more broadly: A prior analysis found 95 million to 140 million unique TCR beta sequences from some 200 million T cells.

The PCR was carried out with 60 Vbeta primers and 13 Jbeta primers. Using immunoSEQ multiplex PCR, the repertoire was profiled, and TCRdb retains in-frame clones only, with some absent. The table lists approximately 220,000 clones, roughly four fifths of them singletons, with around 1.5% in the top ten. This clone was detected only once. The germline V gene encodes CDR1 MNHNY and CDR2 SVGAGI (reference sequence). Trimming removed 8 bases at V and 10 bases at J, with 21 bases between. The length of the CDR3 is 15 residues. This clonotype originated in a girl between 5 and 17 years old in good health and CMV-seronegative. The source material was PBMCs. The gene calls are TRBV6-6 and TRBJ1-6; possibly TRBD1 for D (6 bases). CDR3: CASRTTGMDRSPLHF. Written as DNA, the CDR3 is TGTGCCAGCCGAACTACAGGGATGGATAGATCACCCCTCCACTTT.